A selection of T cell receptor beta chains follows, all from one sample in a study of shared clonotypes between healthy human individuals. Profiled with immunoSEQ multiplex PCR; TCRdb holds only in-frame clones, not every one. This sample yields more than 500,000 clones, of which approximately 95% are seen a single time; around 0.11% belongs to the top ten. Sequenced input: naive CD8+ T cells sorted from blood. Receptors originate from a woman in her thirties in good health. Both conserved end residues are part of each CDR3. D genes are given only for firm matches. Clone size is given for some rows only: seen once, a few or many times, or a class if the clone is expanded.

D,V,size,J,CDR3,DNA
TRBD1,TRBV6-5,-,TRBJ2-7,CASSRPGQGSYEQYF,TGTGCCAGCAGTAGACCGGGACAGGGGTCCTACGAGCAGTACTTC
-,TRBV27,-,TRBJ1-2,CASSPGQNYGYTF,TGTGCCAGCAGTCCCGGACAGAACTATGGCTACACCTTC
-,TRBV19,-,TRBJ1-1,CASSLRNTEAFF,TGTGCCAGTAGTCTTCGGAACACTGAAGCTTTCTTT
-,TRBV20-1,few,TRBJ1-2,CSARASYGYTF,TGCAGTGCTAGGGCTTCGTATGGCTACACCTTC
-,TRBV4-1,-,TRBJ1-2,CASSQVRGIDGYTF,TGCGCCAGCAGCCAAGTCCGGGGGATCGATGGCTACACCTTC
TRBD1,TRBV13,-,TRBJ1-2,CASSTRTGGDYGYTF,TGTGCCAGCAGCACACGGACAGGGGGGGACTATGGCTACACCTTC
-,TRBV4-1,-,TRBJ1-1,CASSQDRQEDTEAFF,TGCGCCAGCAGCCAAGATAGGCAGGAGGACACTGAAGCTTTCTTT
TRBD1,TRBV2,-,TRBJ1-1,CASRRTGNTEAFF,TGTGCCAGCAGGCGGACAGGGAACACTGAAGCTTTCTTT
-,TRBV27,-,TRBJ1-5,CASSYSNQPQHF,TGTGCCAGCAGTTATAGCAATCAGCCCCAGCATTTT
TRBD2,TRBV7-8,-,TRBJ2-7,CASSQGLAGVSEQYF,TGTGCCAGCAGCCAGGGACTAGCGGGAGTAAGCGAGCAGTACTTC
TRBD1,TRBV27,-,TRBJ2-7,CASSLGPGQGFREQYF,TGTGCCAGCAGTTTAGGACCGGGACAGGGGTTTCGCGAGCAGTACTTC
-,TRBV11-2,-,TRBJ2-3,CASSLGGTETSTDTQYF,TGTGCCAGCAGCCTCGGAGGGACGGAAACTAGCACAGATACGCAGTATTTT
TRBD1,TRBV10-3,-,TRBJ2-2,CAMSGTGELTGELFF,TGTGCCATGTCCGGGACAGGGGAACTCACCGGGGAGCTGTTTTTT
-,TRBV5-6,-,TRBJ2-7,CASSKGRVHEQYF,TGTGCCAGCAGCAAAGGCAGGGTGCACGAGCAGTACTTC
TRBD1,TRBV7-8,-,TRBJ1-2,CASSLDRGNYGYTF,TGTGCCAGCAGCTTAGACAGGGGGAACTATGGCTACACCTTC
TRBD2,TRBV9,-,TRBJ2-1,CASSPPAPSGRIGTYNEQFF,TGTGCCAGCAGCCCCCCAGCTCCTAGCGGGAGAATCGGCACTTACAATGAGCAGTTCTTC
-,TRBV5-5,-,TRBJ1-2,CASSLGWEVGSYTF,TGTGCCAGCAGCTTGGGGTGGGAAGTCGGCAGCTACACCTTC
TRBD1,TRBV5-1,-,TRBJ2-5,CASRHGTGGQETQYF,TGCGCCAGCAGGCATGGGACAGGGGGTCAGGAGACCCAGTACTTC
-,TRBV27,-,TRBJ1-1,CATHRSHWLRAEAFF,TGTGCCACCCACCGGTCGCATTGGCTGCGGGCTGAAGCTTTCTTT
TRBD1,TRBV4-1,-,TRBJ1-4,CASSDRVNEKLFF,TGCGCCAGCAGCGACAGGGTGAATGAAAAACTGTTTTTT
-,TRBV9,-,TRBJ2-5,CASSEGGWDQETQYF,TGTGCCAGCAGCGAGGGGGGATGGGATCAAGAGACCCAGTACTTC
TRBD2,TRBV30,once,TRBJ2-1,CAWSVRELAVYNEQFF,TGTGCCTGGAGTGTACGCGAGCTAGCGGTCTACAATGAGCAGTTCTTC
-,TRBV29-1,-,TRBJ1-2,CSVEDLDYGYTF,TGCAGCGTTGAAGATCTGGACTATGGCTACACCTTC
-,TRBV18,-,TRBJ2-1,CASSPGSPAGNEQFF,TGTGCCAGCTCACCAGGGAGCCCCGCGGGAAATGAGCAGTTCTTC
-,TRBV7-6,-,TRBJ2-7,CASSLANEQYF,TGTGCCAGCAGTTTGGCAAACGAGCAGTACTTC
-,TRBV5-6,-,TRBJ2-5,CASSLPRGRAAEEETQYF,TGTGCCAGCAGCCTACCCCGAGGTAGGGCGGCAGAGGAAGAGACCCAGTACTTC
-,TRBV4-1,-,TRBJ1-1,CASSGAAMNTEAFF,TGCGCCAGCAGCGGAGCAGCTATGAACACTGAAGCTTTCTTT
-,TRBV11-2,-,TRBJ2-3,CASTLTGDTQYF,TGTGCCAGCACCTTAACGGGGGATACGCAGTATTTT
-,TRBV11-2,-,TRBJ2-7,CASSPDSWESYEQYF,TGTGCCAGCAGCCCGGACAGTTGGGAATCCTACGAGCAGTACTTC
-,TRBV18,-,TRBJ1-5,CASSPLGGANQPQHF,TGTGCCAGCTCACCTTTAGGGGGGGCCAATCAGCCCCAGCATTTT
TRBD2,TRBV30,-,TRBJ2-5,CAWGEILAGGLETQYF,TGTGCCTGGGGAGAGATACTAGCGGGAGGGTTAGAGACCCAGTACTTC
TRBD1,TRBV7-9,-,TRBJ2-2,CASSFFTRDSGELFF,TGTGCCAGCAGCTTCTTTACAAGGGACAGCGGGGAGCTGTTTTTT
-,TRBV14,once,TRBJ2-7,CASSQGPGLAYEQYF,TGTGCCAGCAGCCAAGGACCGGGACTGGCCTACGAGCAGTACTTC
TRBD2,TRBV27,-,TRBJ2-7,CASGGGTSGSSEQYF,TGTGCCAGCGGGGGGGGGACTAGCGGGAGTTCCGAGCAGTACTTC
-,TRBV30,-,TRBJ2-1,CACDGDSGAYNEQFF,TGTGCCTGTGATGGTGATAGCGGCGCCTACAATGAGCAGTTCTTC
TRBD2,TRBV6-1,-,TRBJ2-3,CASSETSADTQYF,TGTGCCAGCAGTGAGACTAGCGCTGATACGCAGTATTTT
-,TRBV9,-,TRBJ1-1,CASSAGTRGAFF,TGTGCCAGCAGCGCCGGGACAAGGGGAGCTTTCTTT
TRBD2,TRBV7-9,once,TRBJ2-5,CASSPGHGLAEETQYF,TGTGCCAGCAGCCCAGGTCACGGACTAGCTGAGGAGACCCAGTACTTC
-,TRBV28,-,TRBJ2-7,CASSLRSETYEQYF,TGTGCCAGCAGTCTCCGTTCGGAAACCTACGAGCAGTACTTC